Here is one TCR beta chain with its context. The record originates from a study of blood T cell repertoires in COVID-19. For the study at large: The United States, Italy and Spain were the sources of the acute and convalescent COVID-19 samples. T cells, B-cell-depleted T cells, or PBMCs supplied cDNA or gDNA.

The V gene's germline CDR1 is LNHDA and CDR2 SQIVND (reference sequence). Trimming cost V 6 bases and J 7 bases; bases outside gene matches: 9. CDR3 length: 14 residues. Per the study methods: Reference gene primer amplification gave estimated nucleated cell counts. Produced via immunoSEQ multiplex PCR; TCRdb's table is partial and in-frame only. The V and J calls and the clone size are those of that table, but D and trimming were determined from the DNA. Among about 190,000 clones listed, about 85% were seen once. This sequence joins TRBV19 and TRBJ1-5; 7 bases match TRBD1. The sequence was obtained from a man aged 65 to 85 with active or convalescent COVID-19. What was sequenced was peripheral blood. The CDR3 bases are TGTGCCAGTAGAACCAACAGGGGCGGACAGCCCCAGCATTTT. This gives the protein CASRTNRGGQPQHF. Full variable domain (outside the CDR3, taken from reference TRBV19 and TRBJ1-5): DGGITQSPKYLFRKEGQNVTLSCEQNLNHDAMYWYRQDPGQGLRLIYYSQIVNDFQKGDIAEGYSVSREKKESFPLTVTSAQKNPTAFYLCASRTNRGGQPQHFGDGTRLSIL.